The 2 T cell receptor beta chains presented below share a single source sample, sequenced in a study of Graves' ophthalmopathy and Graves' hyperthyroidism. RNA transcripts were the source from which TCR beta CDR3 regions were amplified. An opening RT-PCR round employed HTBI primers and preceded a second-round multiplex PCR. TCRdb itself ran the multiplex PCR reads through MiXCR, one entry per CDR3 protein. Among fewer than 600,000 distinct CDR3 sequences, under 15% were seen once, and the ten largest hold 8% to 10%. Sequenced material: blood. The receptors stem from a woman in her 30s with Graves' ophthalmopathy.

Ten or more counts support this clonotype. The V call is TRBV11-2, the J call TRBJ1-2; TRBD1 agrees at 9 bases. The germline V gene has CDR1 SGHAT and CDR2 FQNNGV. V trimming: 5 bases; J trimming: 4 bases; junction bases outside the gene matches: 8. The CDR3 covers 15 residues. CDR3 amino acids: CASSPRGQGGYGYTF. The CDR3 bases are TGTGCCAGCAGCCCTCGGGGACAGGGAGGCTATGGCTACACCTTC.

This clonotype was seen many times. This chain links TRBV7-8 with TRBJ1-2; D is unclear. Germline values: CDR1 SGHVS, CDR2 FQNEAQ. Trimming pared 1 base from V and 5 bases from J, leaving 11 bases between. This CDR3 is built from 14 residues. CDR3 coding DNA: TGTGCCAGCAGCTTAGACGCATACCCTTATGGCTACACCTTC. This codes for CASSLDAYPYGYTF. The entire variable domain, with the rest obtained from reference TRBV7-8 and TRBJ1-2, is as follows: GAGVSQSPRYKVAKRGQDVALRCDPISGHVSLFWYQQALGQGPEFLTYFQNEAQLDKSGLPSDRFFAERPEGSVSTLKIQRTQQEDSAVYLCASSLDAYPYGYTFGSGTRLTVV.